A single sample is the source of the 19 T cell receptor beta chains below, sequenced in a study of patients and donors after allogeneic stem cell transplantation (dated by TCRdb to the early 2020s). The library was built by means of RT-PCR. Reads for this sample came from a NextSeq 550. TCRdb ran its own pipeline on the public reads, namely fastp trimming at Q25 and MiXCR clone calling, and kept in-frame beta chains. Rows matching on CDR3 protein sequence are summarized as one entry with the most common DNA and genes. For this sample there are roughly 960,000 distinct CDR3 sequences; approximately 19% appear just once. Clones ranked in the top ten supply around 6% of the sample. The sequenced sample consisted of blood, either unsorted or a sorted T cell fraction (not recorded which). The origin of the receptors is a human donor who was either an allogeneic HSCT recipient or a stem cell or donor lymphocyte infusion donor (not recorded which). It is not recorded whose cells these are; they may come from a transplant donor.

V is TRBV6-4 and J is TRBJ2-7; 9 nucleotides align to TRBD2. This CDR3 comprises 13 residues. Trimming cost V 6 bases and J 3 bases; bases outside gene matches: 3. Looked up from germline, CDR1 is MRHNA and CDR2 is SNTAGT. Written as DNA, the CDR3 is TGTGCCAGCAGGATAGCGGGAGTCTACGAGCAGTACTTC. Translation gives CASRIAGVYEQYF.

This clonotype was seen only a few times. The CDR3 DNA reads as TGTGCCAGCAGCTTAGTGGGGGGCGCTTCCTACAATGAGCAGTTCTTC. This translates into CASSLVGGASYNEQFF. The genes are TRBV7-9 and TRBJ2-1, with D perhaps TRBD1 or TRBD2 (6 bases each). This CDR3 has 16 amino acids. V was cut by 1 base and J by 1 base, with 11 bases left in between. Per germline, CDR1 SEHNR and CDR2 FQNEAQ (reference sequence).

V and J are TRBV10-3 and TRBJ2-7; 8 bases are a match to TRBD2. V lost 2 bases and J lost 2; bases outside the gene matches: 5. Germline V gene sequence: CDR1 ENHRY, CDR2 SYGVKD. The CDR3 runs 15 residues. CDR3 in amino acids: CAISEREGMTYEQYF. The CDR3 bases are TGTGCCATCAGTGAGCGGGAGGGAATGACCTACGAGCAGTACTTC.

CDR3 DNA: TGTGCCAGCAGCCAGAGCGGCCTATATCGATACTTC. Translation: CASSQSGLYRYF. The rearrangement joins TRBV7-2 to TRBJ2-7; TRBD2 might be the D (5 bases). There are 12 residues in the CDR3. Germline V gives CDR1 SGHTA, CDR2 FQGNSA. Trimming left V 5 bases short and J 13 bases short, with 18 bases between.

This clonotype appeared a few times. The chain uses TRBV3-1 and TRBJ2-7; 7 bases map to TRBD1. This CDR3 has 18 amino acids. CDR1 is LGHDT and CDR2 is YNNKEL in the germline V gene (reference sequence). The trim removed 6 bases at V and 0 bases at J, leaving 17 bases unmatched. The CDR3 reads CASRTMTLDRASSYEQYF. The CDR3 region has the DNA TGTGCCAGCAGGACCATGACCCTAGACAGGGCGAGCTCCTACGAGCAGTACTTC.

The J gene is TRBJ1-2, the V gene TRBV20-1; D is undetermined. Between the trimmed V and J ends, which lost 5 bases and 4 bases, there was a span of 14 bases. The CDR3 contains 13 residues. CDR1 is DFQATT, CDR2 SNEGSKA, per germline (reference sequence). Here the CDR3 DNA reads TGCAGTGCTGGGGATGGACCGGTCTATGGCTACACCTTC. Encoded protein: CSAGDGPVYGYTF.

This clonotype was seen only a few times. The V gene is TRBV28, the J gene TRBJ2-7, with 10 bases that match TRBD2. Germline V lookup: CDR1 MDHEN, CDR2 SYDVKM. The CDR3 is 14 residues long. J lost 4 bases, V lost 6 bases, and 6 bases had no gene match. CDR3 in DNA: TGTGCCAGCAGCGGACTAGCGGCGATATACGAGCAGTACTTC. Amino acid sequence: CASSGLAAIYEQYF.

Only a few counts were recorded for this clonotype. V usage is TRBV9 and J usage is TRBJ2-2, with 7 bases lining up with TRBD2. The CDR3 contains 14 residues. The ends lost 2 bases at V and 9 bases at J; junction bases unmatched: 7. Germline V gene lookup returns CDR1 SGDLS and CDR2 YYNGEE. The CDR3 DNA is TGTGCCAGCAGCGTCGGGACTATCGGCCGGGAGCTGTTTTTT. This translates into CASSVGTIGRELFF.

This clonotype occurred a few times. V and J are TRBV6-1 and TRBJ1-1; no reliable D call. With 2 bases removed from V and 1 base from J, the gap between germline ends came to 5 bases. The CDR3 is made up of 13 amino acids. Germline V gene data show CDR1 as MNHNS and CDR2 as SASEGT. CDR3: CASSEKANTEAFF. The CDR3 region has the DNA TGTGCCAGCAGTGAAAAAGCGAACACTGAAGCTTTCTTT.

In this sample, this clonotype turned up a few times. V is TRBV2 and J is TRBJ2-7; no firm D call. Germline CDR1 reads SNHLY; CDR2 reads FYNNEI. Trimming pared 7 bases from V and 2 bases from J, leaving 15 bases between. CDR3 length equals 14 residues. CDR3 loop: CASMYGTTTYEQYF. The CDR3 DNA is TGTGCCAGCATGTACGGAACAACCACCTACGAGCAGTACTTC.

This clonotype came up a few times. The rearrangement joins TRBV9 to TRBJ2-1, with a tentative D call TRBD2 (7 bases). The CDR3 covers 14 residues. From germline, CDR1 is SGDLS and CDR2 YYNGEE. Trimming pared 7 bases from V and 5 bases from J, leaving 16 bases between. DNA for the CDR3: TGTGCCAGCGGGGGGGCGGGACCCCACAATGAGCAGTTCTTC. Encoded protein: CASGGAGPHNEQFF.

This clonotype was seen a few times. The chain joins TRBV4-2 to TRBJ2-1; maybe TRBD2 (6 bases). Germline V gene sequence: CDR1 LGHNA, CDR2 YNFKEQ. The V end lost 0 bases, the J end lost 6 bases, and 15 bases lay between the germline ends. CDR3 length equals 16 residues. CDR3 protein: CASSQDPGLRPNEQFF. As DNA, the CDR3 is TGTGCCAGCAGCCAAGACCCGGGACTCAGGCCCAATGAGCAGTTCTTC.

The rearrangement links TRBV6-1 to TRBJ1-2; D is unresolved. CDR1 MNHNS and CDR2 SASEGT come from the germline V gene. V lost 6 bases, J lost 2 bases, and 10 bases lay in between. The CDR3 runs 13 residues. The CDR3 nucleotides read TGTGCCAGCAGCGTATCTGGGAACTATGGCTACACCTTC. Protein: CASSVSGNYGYTF.

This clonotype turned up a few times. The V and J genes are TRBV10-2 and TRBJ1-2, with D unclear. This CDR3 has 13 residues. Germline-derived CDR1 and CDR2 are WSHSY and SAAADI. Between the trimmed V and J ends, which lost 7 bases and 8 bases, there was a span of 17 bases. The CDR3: CASIAPGKEGYTF. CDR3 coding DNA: TGCGCCAGCATAGCACCGGGAAAGGAGGGCTACACCTTC.

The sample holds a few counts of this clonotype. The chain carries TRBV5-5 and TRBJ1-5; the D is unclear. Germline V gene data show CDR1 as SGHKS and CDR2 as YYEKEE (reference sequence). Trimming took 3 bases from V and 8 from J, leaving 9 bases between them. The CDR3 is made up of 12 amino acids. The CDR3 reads CASSWRDEPQHF. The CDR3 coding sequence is TGTGCCAGCAGCTGGAGGGATGAGCCCCAGCATTTT.

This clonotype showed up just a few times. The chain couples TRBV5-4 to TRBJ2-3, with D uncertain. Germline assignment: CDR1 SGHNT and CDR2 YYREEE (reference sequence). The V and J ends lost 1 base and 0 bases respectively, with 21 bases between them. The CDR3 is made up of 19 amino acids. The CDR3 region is CASSLLHRFPLGSTDTQYF. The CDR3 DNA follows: TGTGCCAGCAGCTTGTTGCACCGATTCCCCTTAGGTAGCACAGATACGCAGTATTTT.

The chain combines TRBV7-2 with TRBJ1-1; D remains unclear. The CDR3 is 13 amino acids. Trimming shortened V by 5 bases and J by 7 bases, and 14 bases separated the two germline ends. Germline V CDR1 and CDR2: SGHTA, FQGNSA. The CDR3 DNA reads TGTGCCAGCAGCCCCCAAACTTATTTTGAAGCTTTCTTT. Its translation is CASSPQTYFEAFF.

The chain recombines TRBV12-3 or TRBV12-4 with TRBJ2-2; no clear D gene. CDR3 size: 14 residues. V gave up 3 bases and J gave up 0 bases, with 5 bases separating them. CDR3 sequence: CASSFMANTGELFF. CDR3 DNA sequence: TGTGCCAGCAGTTTTATGGCGAACACCGGGGAGCTGTTTTTT.

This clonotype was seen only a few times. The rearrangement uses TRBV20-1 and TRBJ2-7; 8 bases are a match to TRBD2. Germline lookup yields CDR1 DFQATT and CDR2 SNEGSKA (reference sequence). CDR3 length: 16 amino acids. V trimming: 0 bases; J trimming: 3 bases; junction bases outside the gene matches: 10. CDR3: CSARDLRTSGNYEQYF. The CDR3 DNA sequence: TGCAGTGCTAGAGATCTTAGAACTAGCGGTAACTACGAGCAGTACTTC.